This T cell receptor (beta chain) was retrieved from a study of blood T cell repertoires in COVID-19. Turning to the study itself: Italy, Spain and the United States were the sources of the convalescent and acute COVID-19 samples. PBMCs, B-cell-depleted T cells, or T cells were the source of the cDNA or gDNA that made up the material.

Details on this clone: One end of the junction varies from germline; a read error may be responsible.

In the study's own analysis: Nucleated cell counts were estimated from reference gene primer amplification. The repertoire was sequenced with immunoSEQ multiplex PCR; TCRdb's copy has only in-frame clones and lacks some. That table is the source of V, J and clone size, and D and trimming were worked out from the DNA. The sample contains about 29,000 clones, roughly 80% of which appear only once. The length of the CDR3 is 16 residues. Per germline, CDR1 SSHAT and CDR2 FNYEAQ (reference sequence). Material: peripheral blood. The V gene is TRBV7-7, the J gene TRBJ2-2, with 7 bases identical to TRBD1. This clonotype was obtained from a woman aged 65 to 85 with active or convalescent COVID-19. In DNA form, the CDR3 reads TGTGCTAGCAGCTCACCCCCGAGGGGGCCCCCCGGGGAGCTGTTTTTT. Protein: CASSSPPRGPPGELFF. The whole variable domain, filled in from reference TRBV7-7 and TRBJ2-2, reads GAGVSQSPRYKVTKRGQDVTLRCDPISSHATLYWYQQALGQGPEFLTYFNYEAQPDKSGLPSDRFSAERPEGSISTLTIQRTEQRDSAMYRCASSSPPRGPPGELFFGEGSRLTVL.